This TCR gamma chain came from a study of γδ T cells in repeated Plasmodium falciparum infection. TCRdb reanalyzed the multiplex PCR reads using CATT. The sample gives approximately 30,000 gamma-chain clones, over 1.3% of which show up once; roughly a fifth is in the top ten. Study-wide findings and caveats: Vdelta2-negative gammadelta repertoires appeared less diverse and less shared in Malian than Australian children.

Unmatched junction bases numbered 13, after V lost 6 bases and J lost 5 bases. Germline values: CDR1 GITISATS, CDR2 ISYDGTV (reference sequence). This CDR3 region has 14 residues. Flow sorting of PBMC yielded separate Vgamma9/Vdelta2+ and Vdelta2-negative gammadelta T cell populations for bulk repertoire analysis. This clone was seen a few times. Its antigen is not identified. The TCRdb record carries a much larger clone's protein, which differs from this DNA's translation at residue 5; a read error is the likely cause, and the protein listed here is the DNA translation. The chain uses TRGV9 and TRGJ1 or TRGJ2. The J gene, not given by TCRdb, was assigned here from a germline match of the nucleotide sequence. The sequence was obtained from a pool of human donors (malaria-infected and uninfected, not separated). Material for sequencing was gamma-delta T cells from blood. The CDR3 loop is CALWNPVGHYKKLF. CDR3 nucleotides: TGTGCCTTGTGGAACCCTGTCGGGCATTATAAGAAACTCTTT.